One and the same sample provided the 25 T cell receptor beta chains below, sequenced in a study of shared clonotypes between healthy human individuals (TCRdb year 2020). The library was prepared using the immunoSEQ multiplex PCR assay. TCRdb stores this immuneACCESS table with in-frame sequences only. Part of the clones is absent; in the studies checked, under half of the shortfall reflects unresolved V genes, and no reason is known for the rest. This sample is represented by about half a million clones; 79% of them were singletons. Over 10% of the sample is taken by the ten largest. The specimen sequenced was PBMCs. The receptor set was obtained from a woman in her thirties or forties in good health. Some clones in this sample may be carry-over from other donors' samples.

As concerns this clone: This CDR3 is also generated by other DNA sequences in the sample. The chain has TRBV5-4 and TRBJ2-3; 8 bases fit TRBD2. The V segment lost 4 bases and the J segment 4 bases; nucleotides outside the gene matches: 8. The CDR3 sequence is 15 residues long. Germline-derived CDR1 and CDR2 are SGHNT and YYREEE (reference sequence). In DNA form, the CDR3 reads TGTGCCAGCAGCCTGGGAGGCGGGAGGTCAGATACGCAGTATTTT. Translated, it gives CASSLGGGRSDTQYF.

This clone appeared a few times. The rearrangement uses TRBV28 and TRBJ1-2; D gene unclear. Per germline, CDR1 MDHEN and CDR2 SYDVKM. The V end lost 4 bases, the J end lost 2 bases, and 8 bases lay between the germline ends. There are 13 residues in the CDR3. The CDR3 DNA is TGTGCCAGCAGTTCCCCTCCCAACTATGGCTACACCTTC. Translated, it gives CASSSPPNYGYTF.

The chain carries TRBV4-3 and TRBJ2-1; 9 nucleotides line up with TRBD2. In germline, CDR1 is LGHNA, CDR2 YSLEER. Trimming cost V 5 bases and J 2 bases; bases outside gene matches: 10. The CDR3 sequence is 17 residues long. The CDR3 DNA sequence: TGCGCCAGCAGCGTCCAGGGGCTAGCGGGACCCTACAATGAGCAGTTCTTC. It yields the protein CASSVQGLAGPYNEQFF.

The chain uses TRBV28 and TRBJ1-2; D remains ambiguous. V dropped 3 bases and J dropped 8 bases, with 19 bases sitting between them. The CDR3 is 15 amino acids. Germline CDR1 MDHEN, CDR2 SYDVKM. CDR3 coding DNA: TGTGCCAGCAGTTTTTTGGGTCACCGTAGGGAGGGCTACACCTTC. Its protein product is CASSFLGHRREGYTF.

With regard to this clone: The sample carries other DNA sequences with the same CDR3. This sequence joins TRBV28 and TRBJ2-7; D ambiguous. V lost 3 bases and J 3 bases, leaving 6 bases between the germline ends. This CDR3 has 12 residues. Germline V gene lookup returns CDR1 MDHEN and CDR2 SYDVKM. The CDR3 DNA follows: TGTGCCAGCAGTTTGTGGGGCTACGAGCAGTACTTC. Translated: CASSLWGYEQYF. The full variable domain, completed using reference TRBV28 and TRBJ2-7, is DVKVTQSSRYLVKRTGEKVFLECVQDMDHENMFWYRQDPGLGLRLIYFSYDVKMKEKGDIPEGYSVSREKKERFSLILESASTNQTSMYLCASSLWGYEQYFGPGTRLTVT.

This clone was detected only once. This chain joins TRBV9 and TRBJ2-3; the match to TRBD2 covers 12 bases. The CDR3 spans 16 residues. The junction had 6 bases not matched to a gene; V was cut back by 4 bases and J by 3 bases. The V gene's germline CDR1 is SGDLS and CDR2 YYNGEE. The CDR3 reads CASSTLAGGATDTQYF. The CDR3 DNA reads TGTGCCAGCAGCACCCTAGCGGGAGGGGCGACAGATACGCAGTATTTT.

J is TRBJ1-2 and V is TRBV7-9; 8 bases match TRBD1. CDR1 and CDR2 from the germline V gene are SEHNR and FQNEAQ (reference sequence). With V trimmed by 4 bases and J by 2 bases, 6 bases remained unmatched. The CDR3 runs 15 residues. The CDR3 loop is CASSSYRGANYGYTF. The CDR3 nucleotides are TGTGCCAGCAGCTCTTACAGGGGGGCCAACTATGGCTACACCTTC.

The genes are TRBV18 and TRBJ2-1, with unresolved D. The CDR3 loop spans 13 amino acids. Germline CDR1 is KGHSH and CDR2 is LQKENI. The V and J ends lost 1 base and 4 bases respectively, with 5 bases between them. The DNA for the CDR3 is TGTGCCAGCTCACCACGGCAATACAATGAGCAGTTCTTC. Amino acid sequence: CASSPRQYNEQFF.

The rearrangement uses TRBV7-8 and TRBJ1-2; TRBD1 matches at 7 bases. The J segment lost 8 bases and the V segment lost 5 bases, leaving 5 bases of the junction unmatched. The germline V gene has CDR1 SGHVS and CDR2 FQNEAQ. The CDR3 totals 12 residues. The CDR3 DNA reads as TGTGCCAGCAGCCAAACAGGGGTAGGCTACACCTTC. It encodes CASSQTGVGYTF.

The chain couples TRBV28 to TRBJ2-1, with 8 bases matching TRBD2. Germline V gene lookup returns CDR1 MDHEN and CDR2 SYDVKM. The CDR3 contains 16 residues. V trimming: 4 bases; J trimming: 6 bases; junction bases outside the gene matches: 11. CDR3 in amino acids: CASSSGISGSINEQFF. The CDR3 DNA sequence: TGTGCCAGCAGTTCGGGGATAAGCGGGAGCATCAATGAGCAGTTCTTC.

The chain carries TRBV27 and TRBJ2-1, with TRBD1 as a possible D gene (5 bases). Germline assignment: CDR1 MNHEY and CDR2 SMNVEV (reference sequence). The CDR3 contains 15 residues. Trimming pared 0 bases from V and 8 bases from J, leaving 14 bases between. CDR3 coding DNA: TGTGCCAGCAGTTTATCAGCAGGGTGGGAAGATGAGCAGTTCTTC. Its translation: CASSLSAGWEDEQFF.

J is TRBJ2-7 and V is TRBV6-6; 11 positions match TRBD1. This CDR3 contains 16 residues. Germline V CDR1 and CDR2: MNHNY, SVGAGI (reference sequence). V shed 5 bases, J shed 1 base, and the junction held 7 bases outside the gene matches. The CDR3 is CASSNRGQGVSYEQYF. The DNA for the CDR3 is TGTGCCAGCAGTAACCGGGGACAGGGGGTTTCCTACGAGCAGTACTTC.

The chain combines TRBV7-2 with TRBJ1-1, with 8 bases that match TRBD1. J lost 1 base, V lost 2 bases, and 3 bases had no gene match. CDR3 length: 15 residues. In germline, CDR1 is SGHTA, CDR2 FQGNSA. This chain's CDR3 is CASSLQGAKNTEAFF. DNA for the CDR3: TGTGCCAGCAGCTTACAGGGGGCTAAGAACACTGAAGCTTTCTTT. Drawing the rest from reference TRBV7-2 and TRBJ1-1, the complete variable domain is GAGVSQSPSNKVTEKGKDVELRCDPISGHTALYWYRQSLGQGLEFLIYFQGNSAPDKSGLPSDRFSAERTGGSVSTLTIQRTQQEDSAVYLCASSLQGAKNTEAFFGQGTRLTVV.

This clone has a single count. The CDR3 DNA is TGTGCCAGCAGCTCCCAGACTAGCGGGAATGGAGAGACCCAGTACTTC. This gives the protein CASSSQTSGNGETQYF. The J gene is TRBJ2-5, the V gene TRBV7-2; TRBD2 aligns across 11 bases. This CDR3 comprises 16 residues. The germline V gene has CDR1 SGHTA and CDR2 FQGNSA. V shed 4 bases and J 4 bases; nucleotides not matched to a gene: 8.

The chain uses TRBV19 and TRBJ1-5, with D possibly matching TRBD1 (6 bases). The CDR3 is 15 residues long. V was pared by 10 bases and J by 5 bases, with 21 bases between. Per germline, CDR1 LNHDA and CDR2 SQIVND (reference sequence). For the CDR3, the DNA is TGTGCCACCTCTAGATCAGCGGACAGCTATCAGCCCCAGCATTTT. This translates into CATSRSADSYQPQHF.

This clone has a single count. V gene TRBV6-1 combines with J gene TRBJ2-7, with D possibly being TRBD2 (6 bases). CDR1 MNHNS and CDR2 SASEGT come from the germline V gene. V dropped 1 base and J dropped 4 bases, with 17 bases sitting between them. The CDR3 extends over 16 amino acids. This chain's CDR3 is CASSEVGGVAGYEQYF. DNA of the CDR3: TGTGCCAGCAGTGAAGTAGGTGGGGTGGCGGGGTACGAGCAGTACTTC.

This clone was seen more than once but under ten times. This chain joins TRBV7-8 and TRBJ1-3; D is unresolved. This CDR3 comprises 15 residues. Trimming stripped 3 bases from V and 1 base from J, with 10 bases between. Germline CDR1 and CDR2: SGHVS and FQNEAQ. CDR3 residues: CASSFNRESGNTIYF. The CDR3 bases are TGTGCCAGCAGCTTTAACCGGGAATCTGGAAACACCATATATTTT.

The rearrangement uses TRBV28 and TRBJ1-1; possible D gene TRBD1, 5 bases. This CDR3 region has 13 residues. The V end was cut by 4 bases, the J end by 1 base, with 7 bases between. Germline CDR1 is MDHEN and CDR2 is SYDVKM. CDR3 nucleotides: TGTGCCAGCAGTTCAGGACAGAACACTGAAGCTTTCTTT. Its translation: CASSSGQNTEAFF.

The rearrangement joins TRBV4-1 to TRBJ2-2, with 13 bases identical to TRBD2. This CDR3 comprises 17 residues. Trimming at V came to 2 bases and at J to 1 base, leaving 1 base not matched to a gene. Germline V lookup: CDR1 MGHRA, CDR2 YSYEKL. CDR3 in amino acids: CASSQTSGRGNTGELFF. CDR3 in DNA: TGCGCCAGCAGCCAAACTAGCGGGAGGGGGAACACCGGGGAGCTGTTTTTT.

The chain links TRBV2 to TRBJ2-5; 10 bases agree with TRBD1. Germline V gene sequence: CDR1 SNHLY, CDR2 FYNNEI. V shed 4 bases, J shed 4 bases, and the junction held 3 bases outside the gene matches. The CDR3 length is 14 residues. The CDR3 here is CASSGRTGGETQYF. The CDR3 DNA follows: TGTGCCAGCAGTGGTAGGACAGGGGGAGAGACCCAGTACTTC.

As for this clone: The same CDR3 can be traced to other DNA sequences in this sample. Here the CDR3 reads CASSLTVQETQYF. The CDR3 DNA reads as TGTGCCAGCAGCTTAACGGTTCAAGAGACCCAGTACTTC. The genes are TRBV7-3 and TRBJ2-5; D gene uncertain. The CDR3 loop spans 13 amino acids. Trimming cost V 0 bases and J 2 bases, with 4 bases left between them. The germline V gene has CDR1 SGHTA and CDR2 FQGTGA.

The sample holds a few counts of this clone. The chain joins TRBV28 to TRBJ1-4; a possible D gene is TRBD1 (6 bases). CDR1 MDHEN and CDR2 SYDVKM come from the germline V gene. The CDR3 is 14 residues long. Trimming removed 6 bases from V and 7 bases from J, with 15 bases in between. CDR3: CASRPRTELEKLFF. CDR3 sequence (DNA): TGTGCCAGCAGGCCACGGACAGAACTTGAAAAACTGTTTTTT.

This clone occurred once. The CDR3 spells CAISELDTQYF. Written as DNA, the CDR3 is TGTGCCATCAGTGAGTTAGATACGCAGTATTTT. The chain is built from TRBV10-3 and TRBJ2-3; D remains unclear. This CDR3 spans 11 amino acids. Germline V lookup: CDR1 ENHRY, CDR2 SYGVKD. Trimming removed 1 base from V and 5 bases from J, with 1 base in between.

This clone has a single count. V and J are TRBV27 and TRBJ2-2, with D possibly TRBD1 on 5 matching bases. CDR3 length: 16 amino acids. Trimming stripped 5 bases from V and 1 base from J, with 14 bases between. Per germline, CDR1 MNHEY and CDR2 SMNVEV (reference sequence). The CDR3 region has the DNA TGTGCCAGCAGTCCTCGACAGCTGCTGAACACCGGGGAGCTGTTTTTT. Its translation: CASSPRQLLNTGELFF.

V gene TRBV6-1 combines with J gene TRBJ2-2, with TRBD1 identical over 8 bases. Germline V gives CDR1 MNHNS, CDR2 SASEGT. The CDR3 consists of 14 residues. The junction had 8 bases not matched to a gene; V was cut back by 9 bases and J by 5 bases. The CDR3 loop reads CASTDRGRTGELFF. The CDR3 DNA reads TGTGCCAGTACAGACAGGGGTCGAACCGGGGAGCTGTTTTTT.